The rows below give T cell receptor beta chains drawn from one sample of a study of T cell responses to AZD1222 COVID-19 vaccine. Generated by immunoSEQ multiplex PCR, the TCRdb table keeps only in-frame clones and is missing some. The sample has under 150,000 clones, roughly 90% seen once. The material was peripheral blood, obtained on day 0 of AZD1222 vaccination. These receptors came from an adult in good health. CDR3s include the opening cysteine and the closing phenylalanine or tryptophan.

v_call,j_call,cdr3_aa
TRBV6-2/TRBV6-3,TRBJ2-4,CASSFGGTAKNIQYF
TRBV6-6,TRBJ1-5,CASSRRTGGRSNQPQHF
TRBV4-1,TRBJ2-7,CASSQDFIRGAYEQYF
TRBV18,TRBJ2-1,CASSLGLAGSPFSYNEQFF
TRBV9,TRBJ2-5,CASSVGWGAQETQYF
TRBV12-5,TRBJ2-5,CASGTGVGEETQYF
TRBV7-9,TRBJ1-1,CASSLGYRIMNTEAFF
TRBV18,TRBJ1-2,CASSPAAEPSYGYTF
TRBV30,TRBJ1-5,CAWSANRGNQPQHF
TRBV30,TRBJ1-1,CAWSEVEGAAFF
TRBV28,TRBJ1-5,CASSLQKMSNQPQHF
TRBV9,TRBJ2-7,CASSPKGTHLSYEQYF
TRBV9,TRBJ1-1,CASSVGDRNEAFF
TRBV19,TRBJ2-2,CASSIDQGGSGELFF
TRBV7-2,TRBJ1-2,CASSLWFNGYTF
TRBV7-3,TRBJ2-1,CASSLRNVGTDYNEQFF
TRBV2,TRBJ1-3,CASNREAGNTIYF
TRBV7-2,TRBJ2-3,CASSLGDRAYTDTQYF
TRBV4-2,TRBJ1-3,CASSQGEGRQLRSGNTIYF
TRBV30,TRBJ1-5,CAWGRGTGVFGSNQPQHF
TRBV7-3,TRBJ1-2,CASSPNGGGYGYTF
TRBV11-2,TRBJ2-2,CASSTTRGVFGELFF
TRBV3-1/TRBV3-2,TRBJ1-5,CASSLSDRGGNQPQHF
TRBV9,TRBJ1-3,CASSVATAPGGREGNTIYF
TRBV7-9,TRBJ2-4,CASSLVLADIQYF
TRBV19,TRBJ1-2,CASTADRRIHQGGGYTF
TRBV5-6,TRBJ1-2,CASSGDRLNYGYTF
TRBV24-1,TRBJ2-1,CATSDLVSGRTDEQFF
TRBV18,TRBJ1-4,CASSPGRGAGNEKLFF
TRBV29-1,TRBJ2-7,CSAGQGHYEQYF
TRBV28,TRBJ1-4,CASDQGEKLFF
TRBV5-6,TRBJ2-7,CASSPGTSGVLTYEQYF
TRBV18,TRBJ2-7,CASSPTPGRLYEQYF
TRBV11-2,TRBJ2-3,CASSFRLAGAPSTDTQYF
TRBV18,TRBJ1-2,CASSPNLGQGPRDGYTF
TRBV7-2,TRBJ1-2,CASPGPLPPHGYTF
TRBV7-3,TRBJ2-2,CASSSNTGELFF
TRBV30,TRBJ1-4,CAWSGWQGEEKLFF
TRBV12-3/TRBV12-4,TRBJ2-1,CASSLGRAEQFF
TRBV30,TRBJ2-6,CAWSVQGSNSGANVLTF
TRBV14,TRBJ2-7,CASSQDQAGVGYEQYF
TRBV6-5,TRBJ1-1,CASRRRENTEAFF
TRBV7-3,TRBJ1-2,CASSLRPGDGYTF
TRBV7-3,TRBJ2-6,CASTKWTGGFSGANVLTF
TRBV18,TRBJ2-5,CASSPGQGASETQYF
TRBV5-4,TRBJ1-2,CAGGLIGASGYTF
TRBV2,TRBJ2-3,CASSPQTSADTQYF
TRBV11-1,TRBJ2-3,CASSARLAASTDTQYF
TRBV7-2,TRBJ1-1,CASSFSPEGYTEAFF
TRBV6-5,TRBJ1-5,CASSYTLRLHF
TRBV14,TRBJ1-1,CASIQGAGTETFF
TRBV4-3,TRBJ1-3,CASSQDRGLSGNTIYF
TRBV11-3,TRBJ2-1,CASSLAGGNEQFF
TRBV29-1,TRBJ1-2,CSVVRAAVGYGYTF
TRBV19,TRBJ1-1,CASSMIGLNTEAFF